This TCR beta chain was documented in a study of blood T cell repertoires in COVID-19. Looking at the study overall: From the United States, Italy and Spain came samples of acute and convalescent COVID-19.

Original processing methods: How many nucleated cells were present was estimated from reference gene primer amplification. Sequencing was performed with immunoSEQ multiplex PCR; in TCRdb, only in-frame clones are kept and a portion is missing. That table is the source of V, J and clone size, and D and trimming were worked out from the DNA. Here the sample spans roughly 97,000 clones, approximately 90% being singletons. Germline V lookup: CDR1 SQVTM, CDR2 ANQGSEA. V trimming: 6 bases; J trimming: 6 bases; junction bases outside the gene matches: 9. The CDR3 is 14 amino acids. The specimen was peripheral blood. The clonotype was recovered from a man in his 60s with acute or convalescent COVID-19. The rearrangement links TRBV29-1 to TRBJ1-2, with 11 bases matching TRBD1. CDR3 in DNA: TGCAGCGTAGGGACAGGGGGTTATCGAGATGGCTACACCTTC. This sequence encodes CSVGTGGYRDGYTF.